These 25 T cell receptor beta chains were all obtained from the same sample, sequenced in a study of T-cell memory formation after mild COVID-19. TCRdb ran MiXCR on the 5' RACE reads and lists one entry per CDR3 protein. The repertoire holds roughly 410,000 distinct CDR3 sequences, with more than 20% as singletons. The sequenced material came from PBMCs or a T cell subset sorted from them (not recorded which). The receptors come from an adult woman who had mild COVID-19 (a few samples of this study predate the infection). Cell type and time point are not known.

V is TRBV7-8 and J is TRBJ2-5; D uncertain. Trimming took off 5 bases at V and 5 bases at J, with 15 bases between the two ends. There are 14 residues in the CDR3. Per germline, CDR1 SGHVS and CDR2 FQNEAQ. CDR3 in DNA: TGTGCCAGCAGCCTACCTCAATTACGGGAGACCCAGTACTTC. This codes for CASSLPQLRETQYF.

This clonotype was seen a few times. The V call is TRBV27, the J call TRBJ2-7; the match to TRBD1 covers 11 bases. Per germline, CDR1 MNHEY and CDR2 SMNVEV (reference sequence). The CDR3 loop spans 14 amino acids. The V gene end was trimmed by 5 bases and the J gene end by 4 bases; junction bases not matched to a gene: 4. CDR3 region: CASSRTGGMYEQYF. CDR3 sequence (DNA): TGTGCCAGCAGTCGGACAGGGGGCATGTACGAGCAGTACTTC.

CDR3 loop: CASSKRGGAPNEQFF. The CDR3 region has the DNA TGTGCCAGCAGCAAGAGGGGGGGGGCGCCCAATGAGCAGTTCTTC. The V call is TRBV7-9, the J call TRBJ2-1; possibly TRBD2 for D (7 bases). The V gene's germline CDR1 is SEHNR and CDR2 FQNEAQ (reference sequence). The ends were cut back, 5 bases at V and 6 bases at J, with 17 bases in the middle. The length of the CDR3 is 15 residues.

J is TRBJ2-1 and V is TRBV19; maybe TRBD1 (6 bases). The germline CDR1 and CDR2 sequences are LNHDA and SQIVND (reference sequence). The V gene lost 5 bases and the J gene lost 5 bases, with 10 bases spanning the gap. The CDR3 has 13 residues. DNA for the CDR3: TGTGCCAGTAGTTTAACAGGGCACAATGAGCAGTTCTTC. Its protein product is CASSLTGHNEQFF.

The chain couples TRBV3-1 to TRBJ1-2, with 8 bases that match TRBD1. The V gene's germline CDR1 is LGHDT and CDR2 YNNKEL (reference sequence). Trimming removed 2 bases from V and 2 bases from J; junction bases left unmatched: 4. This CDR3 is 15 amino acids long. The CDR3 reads CASSQMGQANYGYTF. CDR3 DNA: TGTGCCAGCAGCCAAATGGGACAGGCGAACTATGGCTACACCTTC.

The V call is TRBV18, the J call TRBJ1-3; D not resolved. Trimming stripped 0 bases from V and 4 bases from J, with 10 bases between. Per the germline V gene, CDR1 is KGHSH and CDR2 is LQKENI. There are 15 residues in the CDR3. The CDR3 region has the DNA TGTGCCAGCTCACCACCGATGGCCATCGGAAACACCATATATTTT. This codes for CASSPPMAIGNTIYF.

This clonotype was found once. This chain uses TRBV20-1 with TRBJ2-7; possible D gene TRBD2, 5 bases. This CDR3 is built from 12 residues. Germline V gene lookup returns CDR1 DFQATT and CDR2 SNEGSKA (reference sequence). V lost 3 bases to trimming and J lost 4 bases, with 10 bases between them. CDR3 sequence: CSASEEGYEQYF. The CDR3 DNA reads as TGCAGTGCTAGTGAAGAGGGTTACGAGCAGTACTTC.

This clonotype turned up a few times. CDR3 bases: TGTGCCAGTAGTATCAGTCGGGACAGGCAAACTGAAGCTTTCTTT. Translation: CASSISRDRQTEAFF. The J gene is TRBJ1-1, the V gene TRBV19; TRBD1 matches 8 bases. V dropped 3 bases and J dropped 5; count of bases not matched to a gene: 8. In germline, CDR1 is LNHDA, CDR2 SQIVND (reference sequence). This CDR3 spans 15 amino acids.

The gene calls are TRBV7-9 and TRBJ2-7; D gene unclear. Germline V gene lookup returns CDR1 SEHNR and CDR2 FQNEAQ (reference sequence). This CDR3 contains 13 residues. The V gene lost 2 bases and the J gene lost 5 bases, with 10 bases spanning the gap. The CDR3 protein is CASSLSRLNEQYF. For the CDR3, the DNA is TGTGCCAGCAGCTTAAGCAGACTCAACGAGCAGTACTTC.

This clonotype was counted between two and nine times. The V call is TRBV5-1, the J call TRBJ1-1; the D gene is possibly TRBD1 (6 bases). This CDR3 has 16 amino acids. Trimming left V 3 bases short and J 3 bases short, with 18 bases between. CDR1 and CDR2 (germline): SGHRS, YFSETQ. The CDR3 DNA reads TGCGCCAGCAGCTCCCCCGGGGGGCCCGGGGACACTGAAGCTTTCTTT. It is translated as CASSSPGGPGDTEAFF.

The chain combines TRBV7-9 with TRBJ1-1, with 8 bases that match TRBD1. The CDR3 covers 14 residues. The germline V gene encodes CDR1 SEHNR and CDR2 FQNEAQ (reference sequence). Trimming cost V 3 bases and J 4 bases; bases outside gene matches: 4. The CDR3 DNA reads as TGTGCCAGCAGCTTCACGGACAGGGCCACTGAAGCTTTCTTT. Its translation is CASSFTDRATEAFF.

The chain's CDR3 is CSVLRGHEQFF. For the CDR3, the DNA is TGCAGCGTGCTAAGGGGGCATGAGCAGTTCTTC. This chain links TRBV29-1 with TRBJ2-1, with 7 bases fitting TRBD1. This CDR3 has 11 amino acids. The trim removed 6 bases at V and 8 bases at J, leaving 4 bases unmatched. Germline V gene data show CDR1 as SQVTM and CDR2 as ANQGSEA.

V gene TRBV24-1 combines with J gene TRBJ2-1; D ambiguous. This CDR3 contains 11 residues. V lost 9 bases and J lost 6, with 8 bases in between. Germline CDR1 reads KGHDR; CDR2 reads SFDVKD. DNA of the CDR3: TGTGCCACCCGATTAGCCAATGAGCAGTTCTTC. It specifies CATRLANEQFF.

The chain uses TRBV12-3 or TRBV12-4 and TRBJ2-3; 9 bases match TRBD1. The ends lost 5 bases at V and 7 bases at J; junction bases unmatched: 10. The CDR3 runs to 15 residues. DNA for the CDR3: TGTGCCAGCAGTCTCTACGGACAGGGGCTATATACGCAGTATTTT. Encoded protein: CASSLYGQGLYTQYF.

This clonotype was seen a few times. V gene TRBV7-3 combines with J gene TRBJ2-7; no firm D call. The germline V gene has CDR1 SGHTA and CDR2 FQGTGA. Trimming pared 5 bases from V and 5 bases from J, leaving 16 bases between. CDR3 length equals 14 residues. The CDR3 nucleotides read TGTGCCAGCAGCCCCTCCGGGCCCGGCGACGAGCAGTACTTC. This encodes CASSPSGPGDEQYF.

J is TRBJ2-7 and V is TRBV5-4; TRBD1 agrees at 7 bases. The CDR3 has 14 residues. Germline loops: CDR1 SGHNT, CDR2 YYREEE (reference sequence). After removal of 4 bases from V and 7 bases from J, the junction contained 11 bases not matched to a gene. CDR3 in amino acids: CASSRDSPIGEQYF. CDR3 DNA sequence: TGTGCCAGCAGCCGGGACAGTCCTATTGGGGAGCAGTACTTC.

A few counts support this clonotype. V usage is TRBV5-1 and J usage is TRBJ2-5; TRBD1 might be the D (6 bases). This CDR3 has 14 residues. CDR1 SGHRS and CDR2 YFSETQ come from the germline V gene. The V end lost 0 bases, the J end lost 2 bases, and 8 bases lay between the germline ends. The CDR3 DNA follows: TGCGCCAGCAGCTTGGGTAGGGGGCAAGAGACCCAGTACTTC. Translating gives CASSLGRGQETQYF.

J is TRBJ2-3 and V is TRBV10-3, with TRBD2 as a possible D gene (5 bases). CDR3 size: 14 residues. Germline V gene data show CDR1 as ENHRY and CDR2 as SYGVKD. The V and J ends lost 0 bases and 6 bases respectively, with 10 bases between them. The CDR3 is CAISESASRDTQYF. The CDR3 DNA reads TGTGCCATCAGTGAGTCTGCTAGCAGGGATACGCAGTATTTT.

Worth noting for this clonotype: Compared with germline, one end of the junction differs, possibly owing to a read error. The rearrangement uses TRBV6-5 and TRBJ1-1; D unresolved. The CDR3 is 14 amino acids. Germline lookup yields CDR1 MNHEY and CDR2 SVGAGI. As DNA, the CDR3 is TGTGCCAGCAGCCGCAGTGCCGGGAACTCTGAAGCTTTCTTT. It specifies CASSRSAGNSEAFF.

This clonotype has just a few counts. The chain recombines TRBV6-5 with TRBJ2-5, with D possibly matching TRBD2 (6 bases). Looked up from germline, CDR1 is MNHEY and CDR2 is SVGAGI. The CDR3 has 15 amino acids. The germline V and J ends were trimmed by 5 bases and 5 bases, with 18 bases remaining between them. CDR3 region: CASSVLEAGWETQYF. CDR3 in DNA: TGTGCCAGCAGTGTCCTTGAGGCGGGATGGGAGACCCAGTACTTC.

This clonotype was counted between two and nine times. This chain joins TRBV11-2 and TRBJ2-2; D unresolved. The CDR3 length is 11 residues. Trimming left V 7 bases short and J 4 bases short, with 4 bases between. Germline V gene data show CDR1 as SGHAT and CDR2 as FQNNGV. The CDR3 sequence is CASTPTGELFF. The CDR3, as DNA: TGTGCCAGCACTCCCACCGGGGAGCTGTTTTTT.

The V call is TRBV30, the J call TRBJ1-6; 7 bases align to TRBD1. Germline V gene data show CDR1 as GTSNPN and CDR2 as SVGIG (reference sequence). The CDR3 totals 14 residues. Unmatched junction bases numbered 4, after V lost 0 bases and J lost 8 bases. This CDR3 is CAWSVWDRDSPLHF. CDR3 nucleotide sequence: TGTGCCTGGAGTGTATGGGACAGAGATTCACCCCTCCACTTT.

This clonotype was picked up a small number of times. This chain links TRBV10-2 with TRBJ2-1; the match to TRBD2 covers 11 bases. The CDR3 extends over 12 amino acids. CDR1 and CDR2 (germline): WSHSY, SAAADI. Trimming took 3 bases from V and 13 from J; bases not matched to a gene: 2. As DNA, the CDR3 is TGCGCCAGCAGTGAACTAGCGGGAGTACAGTTCTTC. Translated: CASSELAGVQFF.

This CDR3 is CASSLGRHQPQHF. The CDR3 coding sequence is TGTGCCAGCAGCTTAGGGCGGCATCAGCCCCAGCATTTT. V gene TRBV7-9 combines with J gene TRBJ1-5; D is undetermined. V lost 1 base, J lost 5 bases, and 6 bases lay in between. The CDR3 is 13 residues long. The germline V gene has CDR1 SEHNR and CDR2 FQNEAQ (reference sequence).

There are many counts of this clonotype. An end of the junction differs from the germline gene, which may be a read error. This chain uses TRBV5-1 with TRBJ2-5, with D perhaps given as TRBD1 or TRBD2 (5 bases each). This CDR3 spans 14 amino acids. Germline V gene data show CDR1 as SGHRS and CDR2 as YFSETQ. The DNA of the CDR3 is TGTGCCAGCAGCTTAGGCCAGGGACGAGAGACCCAGTACTTC. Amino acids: CASSLGQGRETQYF.